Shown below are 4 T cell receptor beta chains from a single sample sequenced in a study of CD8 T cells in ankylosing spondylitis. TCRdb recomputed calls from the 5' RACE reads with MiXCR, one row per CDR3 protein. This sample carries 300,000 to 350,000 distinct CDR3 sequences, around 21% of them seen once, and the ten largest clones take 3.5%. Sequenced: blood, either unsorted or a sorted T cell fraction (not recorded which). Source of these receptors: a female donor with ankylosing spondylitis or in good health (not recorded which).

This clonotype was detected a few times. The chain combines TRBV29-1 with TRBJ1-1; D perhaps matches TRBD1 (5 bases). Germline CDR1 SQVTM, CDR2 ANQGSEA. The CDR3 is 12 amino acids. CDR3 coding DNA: TGCGGGGGAAGGGTAGGGAACACTGAAGCTTTCTTT. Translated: CGGRVGNTEAFF. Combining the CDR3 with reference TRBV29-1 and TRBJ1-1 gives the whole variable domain SAVISQKPSRDICQRGTSLTIQCQVDSQVTMMFWYRQQPGQSLTLIATANQGSEATYESGFVIDKFPISRPNLTFSTLTVSNMSPEDSSIYLCGGRVGNTEAFFGQGTRLTVV.

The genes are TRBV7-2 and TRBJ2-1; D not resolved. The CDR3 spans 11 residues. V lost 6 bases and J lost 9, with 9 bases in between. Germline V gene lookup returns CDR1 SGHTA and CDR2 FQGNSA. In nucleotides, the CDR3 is TGTGCCAGCAGGAACTCAGGTGAGCAGTTCTTC. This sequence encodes CASRNSGEQFF.

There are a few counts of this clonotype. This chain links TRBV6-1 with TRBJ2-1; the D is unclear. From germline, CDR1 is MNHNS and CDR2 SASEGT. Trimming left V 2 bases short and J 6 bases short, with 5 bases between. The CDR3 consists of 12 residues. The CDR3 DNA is TGTGCCAGCAGTGAAAATGGCAATGAGCAGTTCTTC. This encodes CASSENGNEQFF.

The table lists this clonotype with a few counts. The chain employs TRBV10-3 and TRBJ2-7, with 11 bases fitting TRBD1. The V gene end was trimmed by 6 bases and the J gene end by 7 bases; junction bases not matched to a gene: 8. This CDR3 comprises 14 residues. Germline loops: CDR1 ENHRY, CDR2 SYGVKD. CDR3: CAISRTGGTWEQYF. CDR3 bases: TGTGCCATCAGCCGGACAGGGGGCACATGGGAGCAGTACTTC.